The sequence of this T cell receptor beta chain was determined in a study of metastatic and nonmetastatic thyroid tumors. No treatment had been given to any patient before thyroid surgery. TCRdb re-called clones via MiXCR from the PCR reads. The sample records some 4,300 clones, around 25% being singletons. CDR1 is MNHNS and CDR2 is SASEGT in the germline V gene. The V and J ends lost 4 bases and 3 bases, in that order; junction bases with no gene match: 11. This CDR3 comprises 16 residues. Sequencing was carried out using tumor tissue. This TCR derives from a male donor with papillary thyroid cancer or a benign thyroid nodule (not recorded which). Some clones in this sample may be carry-over from other donors' samples. V usage is TRBV6-1 and J usage is TRBJ1-2; 7 bases match TRBD1. CDR3 sequence reads: CASSGPQGQRDYGYTF. The DNA of the CDR3 is TGTGCCAGCAGTGGCCCCCAGGGACAGAGGGACTATGGCTACACCTTC.